The clone carrying this T cell receptor beta chain showed up many times. What it binds is unknown. V was pared by 5 bases and J by 4 bases, with 12 bases of the junction left unmatched. The CDR3 length is 16 residues. Germline V gene sequence: CDR1 MNHEY, CDR2 SMNVEV (reference sequence). The data were taken from a study of T cells after yellow fever vaccination. Notes on the study in general: Abundant bulk-derived clonotypes could contaminate FACS-sorted repertoires. A large majority of primary-vaccination clones showed up again after the booster (96% CD4, 88% CD8).

Synthesis of TCR cDNA relied on 5'RACE template switching, which attached a universal primer site and UMIs. TCRdb itself ran the 5' RACE reads through MiXCR, one entry per CDR3 protein. The data contain 150,000 to 200,000 distinct CDR3 sequences, 6.5% to 8.5% of them seen just once; the ten biggest clones take up over 2%. Sequencing used CD4+ T cells sorted from PBMCs, obtained 4 to 5 days after the first yellow fever vaccination. The chain joins TRBV27 to TRBJ2-5; 8 nucleotides align to TRBD2. The clonotype originates from a man aged 18 to 29 who received the YFV17D yellow fever vaccine. The CDR3 region has the DNA TGTGCCAGCAGTCCGGGGGCGGGGGGAAACGGAGAGACCCAGTACTTC. Translated: CASSPGAGGNGETQYF.